This T cell receptor (beta chain) was sequenced during a study of identical twins. Findings of the study overall: Twins shared beta out-of-frame sequences in excess, but this excess was weaker.

TCRdb itself ran the 5' RACE reads through MiXCR, one entry per CDR3 protein. The sample has approximately 620,000 distinct CDR3 sequences, less than 10% seen once. This clonotype was seen many times. What it binds is unknown. With 2 bases removed from V and 0 bases from J, the gap between germline ends came to 11 bases. CDR3 size: 16 residues. The data were also submitted as part of a second study, on yellow fever vaccine responses in identical twins.

This sequence joins TRBV12-3 or TRBV12-4 and TRBJ2-1; D uncertain. Sequenced: PBMCs. The clonotype comes from a woman between 18 and 29 years old in good health. The CDR3 DNA sequence: TGTGCCAGCAGTTTAAGGCGGATGAGCTCCTACAATGAGCAGTTCTTC. This translates into CASSLRRMSSYNEQFF.